This T cell receptor beta chain is from a study of CD8+CD57+ T cells in acquired aplastic anemia. Looking at the study overall: Recorded DNA amounts for sorted CD4+ and CD8+ cells had an average of about 3 ug.

Germline V CDR1 and CDR2: SGHNT, YYREEE (reference sequence). Between the trimmed V and J ends, which lost 2 bases and 3 bases, there was a span of 7 bases. The CDR3 covers 13 residues. In the case of this clonotype: Its antigen is not known.

Broader study findings: There were over 25 CD8+ CDR3 sequences that occurred in both patients and controls. No significant difference in CD8+ Simpson's diversity was found between patients and controls.

Profiles of TCR beta VDJ and CDR3 were generated from a genomic DNA template. TCRdb itself ran the reads through MiXCR, one entry per CDR3 protein. In the table there are under 200,000 distinct CDR3 sequences, 64% of which are singletons. The rearrangement links TRBV5-4 to TRBJ2-3; D not resolved. The sequenced sample was sorted CD4+, CD8+, or CD8+CD57+ T cells (not recorded which) from PBMCs. This clonotype originated in a human donor with severe aplastic anemia or a healthy control (not recorded which). In DNA form, the CDR3 reads TGTGCCAGCAGCTTTTCCCAAACAGATACGCAGTATTTT. It encodes CASSFSQTDTQYF.